This paragraph covers one TCR beta chain sequence. The entry originates in a study of CD8 T cells in Susac syndrome. Study background: When blood was collected, patients with Susac syndrome were therapy-naive, were taking corticosteroids, or were receiving intravenous immunoglobulin alone.

The CDR3 extends over 15 amino acids. The germline gives CDR1 LGHNA, CDR2 YNFKEQ. The V and J ends lost 4 bases and 3 bases, in that order; junction bases with no gene match: 3. The study sequenced TCR beta in blood CD8+ and CD4+ T cells. TEMRA cells were FACS-enriched, while CD8+ and CD4+ T cells were negatively isolated. With random hexamers, reverse transcription was performed on about 0.5 to 1 ug of RNA. TCRdb reprocessed the immunoSEQ multiplex PCR reads via MiXCR and lists one record per CDR3 protein. The data contain 75,000 to 80,000 distinct CDR3 sequences, less than 95% of them singletons. The sample was CD8+ T cells from PBMCs. The receptor's source is a human donor with Susac syndrome. This chain uses TRBV4-2 with TRBJ2-3; 11 nucleotides line up with TRBD2. Here the CDR3 reads CASSPIAGGTDTQYF. The CDR3 DNA sequence: TGTGCCAGCAGCCCAATAGCGGGAGGGACAGATACGCAGTATTTT.